The 27 T cell receptor beta chains below all came from one sample that was sequenced in a study of cytomegalovirus exposure and HLA in healthy donors. Use of 60 Vbeta and 13 Jbeta primers characterized the PCR. Sequenced by immunoSEQ multiplex PCR; TCRdb stores in-frame clones only, minus some. The table includes about 110,000 clones, over 9.5% detected once. Specimen: PBMCs. The receptors stem from a man between 40 and 49 years old in good health and CMV-seropositive.

This clone was observed a handful of times. The genes are TRBV7-9 and TRBJ2-7, with a tentative D call TRBD2 (6 bases). Germline V gene sequence: CDR1 SEHNR, CDR2 FQNEAQ (reference sequence). Trimming removed 7 bases at V and 7 bases at J, with 11 bases between. The CDR3 has 11 amino acids. The CDR3 spells CASTGGGEQYF. CDR3 DNA sequence: TGTGCCAGCACCGGGGGTGGGGAGCAGTACTTC. Full variable domain (rest looked up from reference TRBV7-9 and TRBJ2-7): DTGVSQNPRHKITKRGQNVTFRCDPISEHNRLYWYRQTLGQGPEFLTYFQNEAQLEKSRLLSDRFSAERPKGSFSTLEIQRTEQGDSAMYLCASTGGGEQYFGPGTRLTVT.

This clone appeared a few times. The rearrangement joins TRBV13 to TRBJ2-6, with 11 bases matching TRBD1. V gave up 5 bases and J gave up 2 bases; unmatched junction bases: 8. Germline assignment: CDR1 PRHDT and CDR2 FYEKMQ (reference sequence). The CDR3 length is 18 residues. This CDR3 is CASSPGTGGRTGANVLTF. The CDR3 DNA reads as TGTGCCAGCAGCCCGGGGACAGGGGGACGCACTGGGGCCAACGTCCTGACTTTC.

This clone was detected only a few times. The chain links TRBV6-1 to TRBJ2-1, with TRBD1 identical over 7 bases. Trimming took 6 bases from V and 4 from J; bases not matched to a gene: 9. The length of the CDR3 is 15 residues. Per the germline V gene, CDR1 is MNHNS and CDR2 is SASEGT. CDR3: CASSDGTARYNEQFF. Written as DNA, the CDR3 is TGTGCCAGCAGCGACGGGACAGCGCGGTACAATGAGCAGTTCTTC.

This clone was seen only a few times. V and J are TRBV4-1 and TRBJ1-1; D not resolved. V lost 1 base, J lost 5 bases, and 14 bases lay in between. This CDR3 has 15 residues. Germline CDR1 reads MGHRA; CDR2 reads YSYEKL. The CDR3 here is CASSQGSPWRTEAFF. The CDR3 DNA is TGCGCCAGCAGCCAAGGGAGCCCATGGCGGACTGAAGCTTTCTTT.

The V call is TRBV6-1, the J call TRBJ2-5, with D maybe TRBD2 (6 bases). The length of the CDR3 is 14 residues. Germline V gene sequence: CDR1 MNHNS, CDR2 SASEGT. Between the trimmed V and J ends, which lost 2 bases and 2 bases, there was a span of 9 bases. CDR3 bases: TGTGCCAGCAGTGAATCGGGGGTTCAAGAGACCCAGTACTTC. Its protein product is CASSESGVQETQYF.

Only a few counts were recorded for this clone. The V gene is TRBV28, the J gene TRBJ2-1; 11 nucleotides agree with TRBD2. Germline-derived CDR1 and CDR2 are MDHEN and SYDVKM. This CDR3 has 15 amino acids. V was pared by 1 base and J by 6 bases, with 2 bases of the junction left unmatched. In nucleotides, the CDR3 is TGTGCCAGCAGTTTATTTACTAGCGGGAGCAATGAGCAGTTCTTC. Translating it yields CASSLFTSGSNEQFF.

The chain combines TRBV28 with TRBJ2-7, with TRBD1 matching 12 bases. Germline V gene data show CDR1 as MDHEN and CDR2 as SYDVKM. J was trimmed by 4 bases and V by 2 bases; bases with no gene match: 6. This CDR3 has 16 amino acids. CDR3 region: CASSLPGTGGGYEQYF. The CDR3 coding sequence is TGTGCCAGCAGTTTACCCGGGACAGGGGGCGGGTACGAGCAGTACTTC.

This clone came up a few times. V usage is TRBV5-1 and J usage is TRBJ1-2; no firm D call. The V end was cut by 0 bases, the J end by 2 bases, with 11 bases between. The CDR3 sequence is 15 residues long. Germline V gives CDR1 SGHRS, CDR2 YFSETQ. For the CDR3, the DNA is TGCGCCAGCAGCTTGGCCGACACCGCCAACTATGGCTACACCTTC. This sequence encodes CASSLADTANYGYTF.

The chain links TRBV18 to TRBJ2-1, with D perhaps TRBD1 (6 bases). Germline V gene sequence: CDR1 KGHSH, CDR2 LQKENI. V was pared by 2 bases and J by 4 bases, with 12 bases between. The CDR3 loop spans 15 amino acids. CDR3 in DNA: TGTGCCAGCTCACCAGAGGCGGACAGATACAATGAGCAGTTCTTC. Protein product: CASSPEADRYNEQFF.

There are a few counts of this clone. This chain links TRBV11-2 with TRBJ1-1; unclear D gene. This CDR3 is 15 amino acids long. The germline CDR1 and CDR2 sequences are SGHAT and FQNNGV. Trimming left V 0 bases short and J 4 bases short, with 12 bases between. CDR3 nucleotides: TGTGCCAGCAGCTTAGATCGTATGAGGAGCACTGAAGCTTTCTTT. Translated, it gives CASSLDRMRSTEAFF.

This clone has more than one count but fewer than ten. The chain uses TRBV7-9 and TRBJ1-4, with 7 bases that match TRBD1. The CDR3 is 15 residues long. Germline CDR1 and CDR2: SEHNR and FQNEAQ (reference sequence). J lost 10 bases, V lost 6 bases, and 14 bases had no gene match. The CDR3 DNA reads as TGTGCCAGCAGACCCACCGGGACAGCAAGGGGAAAACTGTTTTTT. Its protein is CASRPTGTARGKLFF. Complete variable domain (other parts from reference TRBV7-9 and TRBJ1-4): DTGVSQNPRHKITKRGQNVTFRCDPISEHNRLYWYRQTLGQGPEFLTYFQNEAQLEKSRLLSDRFSAERPKGSFSTLEIQRTEQGDSAMYLCASRPTGTARGKLFFGSGTQLSVL.

The table lists this clone with a few counts. V is TRBV27 and J is TRBJ1-5, with 9 bases matching TRBD1. In germline, CDR1 is MNHEY, CDR2 SMNVEV (reference sequence). Unmatched junction bases numbered 3, after V lost 0 bases and J lost 6 bases. The CDR3 has 15 residues. In DNA, the CDR3 is TGTGCCAGCAGTTTATCACAGGGGGCGCTTCAGCCCCAGCATTTT. Amino acid sequence: CASSLSQGALQPQHF.

This sequence joins TRBV27 and TRBJ2-5; 10 bases are shared with TRBD2. Germline trimming cut 6 bases from V and 0 bases from J; bases unmatched to any gene: 4. CDR3 length: 15 residues. CDR1 is MNHEY and CDR2 is SMNVEV in the germline V gene (reference sequence). CDR3 loop: CASSFSGRNQETQYF. CDR3 DNA sequence: TGTGCCAGCAGCTTTAGCGGGAGGAACCAAGAGACCCAGTACTTC.

The J gene is TRBJ1-2, the V gene TRBV18, with 10 bases identical to TRBD1. The J segment lost 8 bases and the V segment lost 5 bases, leaving 14 bases of the junction unmatched. Germline loops: CDR1 KGHSH, CDR2 LQKENI. The CDR3 contains 16 residues. The CDR3, as DNA: TGTGCCAGCTCATCCCTTACTCCGACAGGGGGCGGGGGCTACACCTTC. It codes for CASSSLTPTGGGGYTF.

This chain connects TRBV2 to TRBJ2-7; 8 bases agree with TRBD1. The V and J ends lost 6 bases and 6 bases, in that order; junction bases with no gene match: 10. The CDR3 extends over 14 amino acids. Looked up from germline, CDR1 is SNHLY and CDR2 is FYNNEI. The chain's CDR3 is CASRSGQVNGEQYF. CDR3 sequence (DNA): TGTGCCAGCAGGTCGGGACAGGTGAACGGCGAGCAGTACTTC.

The gene calls are TRBV7-9 and TRBJ1-1; tentative D call: TRBD1 (5 bases). Germline lookup yields CDR1 SEHNR and CDR2 FQNEAQ (reference sequence). The CDR3 extends over 15 amino acids. Trimming left V 4 bases short and J 0 bases short, with 12 bases between. The CDR3 reads CASSWQGVMNTEAFF. In nucleotides, the CDR3 is TGTGCCAGCAGCTGGCAGGGCGTAATGAACACTGAAGCTTTCTTT.

Comment on this clone: This sample also contains other DNA sequences that code for the same CDR3. The V and J genes are TRBV2 and TRBJ2-7, with 12 nucleotides matching TRBD2. Germline trimming cut 7 bases from V and 5 bases from J; bases unmatched to any gene: 6. Germline V CDR1 and CDR2: SNHLY, FYNNEI. This CDR3 has 14 residues. CDR3 sequence reads: CASITSGRFNEQYF. In DNA, the CDR3 is TGTGCCAGCATAACTAGCGGGAGGTTCAACGAGCAGTACTTC.

The chain joins TRBV5-6 to TRBJ2-3; 14 bases map to TRBD2. Germline V gene sequence: CDR1 SGHDT, CDR2 YYEEEE. V shed 4 bases and J 5 bases; nucleotides not matched to a gene: 9. The CDR3 contains 17 residues. The CDR3 here is CASSPTSGRAFGDTQYF. The CDR3 nucleotides are TGTGCCAGCAGCCCGACTAGCGGGAGGGCGTTTGGAGATACGCAGTATTTT.

A few counts support this clone. The gene calls are TRBV2 and TRBJ1-4; 9 bases agree with TRBD1. Germline-derived CDR1 and CDR2 are SNHLY and FYNNEI. The V gene end was trimmed by 9 bases and the J gene end by 7 bases; junction bases not matched to a gene: 9. This CDR3 is 14 amino acids long. DNA of the CDR3: TGTGCCAGTTCCTTACAGGGGGCGCTTGAAAAACTGTTTTTT. Encoded protein: CASSLQGALEKLFF. Filled out from reference TRBV2 and TRBJ1-4, the complete variable domain reads EPEVTQTPSHQVTQMGQEVILRCVPISNHLYFYWYRQILGQKVEFLVSFYNNEISEKSEIFDDQFSVERPDGSNFTLKIRSTKLEDSAMYFCASSLQGALEKLFFGSGTQLSVL.

The gene calls are TRBV9 and TRBJ2-3; 7 bases are a match to TRBD2. V lost 4 bases to trimming and J lost 0 bases; unmatched junction nucleotides: 8. Per germline, CDR1 SGDLS and CDR2 YYNGEE. The CDR3 spans 16 residues. The CDR3 sequence is CASSRIASGSTDTQYF. The CDR3 DNA reads TGTGCCAGCAGCCGCATCGCTAGCGGTAGCACAGATACGCAGTATTTT.

The gene calls are TRBV2 and TRBJ2-1; D is possibly TRBD2 (6 bases). V was trimmed by 5 bases and J by 6 bases, leaving 11 bases between them. The germline V gene encodes CDR1 SNHLY and CDR2 FYNNEI. The CDR3 spans 13 residues. The CDR3 spells CASSRESLNEQFF. The CDR3, as DNA: TGTGCCAGCAGTCGGGAGTCCCTCAATGAGCAGTTCTTC. Variable domain in full (rest from reference TRBV2 and TRBJ2-1): EPEVTQTPSHQVTQMGQEVILRCVPISNHLYFYWYRQILGQKVEFLVSFYNNEISEKSEIFDDQFSVERPDGSNFTLKIRSTKLEDSAMYFCASSRESLNEQFFGPGTRLTVL.

This clone has just a few counts. CDR3 residues: CASSLGRHGELFF. CDR3 DNA: TGTGCCAGTTCTCTAGGGAGACACGGGGAGCTGTTTTTT. This rearrangement joins TRBV27 to TRBJ2-2; TRBD2 is a possible D gene (5 bases). The germline V gene has CDR1 MNHEY and CDR2 SMNVEV (reference sequence). Between the trimmed V and J ends, which lost 9 bases and 7 bases, there was a span of 15 bases. The CDR3 covers 13 residues.

This clone occurred a few times. This chain uses TRBV9 with TRBJ1-2; the D gene is possibly TRBD1 (6 bases). The CDR3 consists of 14 residues. The germline V gene encodes CDR1 SGDLS and CDR2 YYNGEE. Trimming pared 0 bases from V and 6 bases from J, leaving 12 bases between. In DNA form, the CDR3 reads TGTGCCAGCAGCGTAGGTATCAGGGGTGATGGCTACACCTTC. It encodes CASSVGIRGDGYTF.

This clone was counted only a few times. The chain recombines TRBV5-4 with TRBJ2-1; D is possibly TRBD2 (7 bases). The CDR3 sequence is 15 residues long. The V gene's germline CDR1 is SGHNT and CDR2 YYREEE (reference sequence). The V gene lost 4 bases and the J gene lost 6 bases, with 17 bases spanning the gap. The CDR3 DNA is TGTGCCAGCAGCCCTAGGGGGGGAACTCGCAATGAGCAGTTCTTC. Amino acid sequence: CASSPRGGTRNEQFF.

This clone was recorded once. The V gene is TRBV4-1, the J gene TRBJ2-4, with TRBD2 identical over 7 bases. Germline V lookup: CDR1 MGHRA, CDR2 YSYEKL. With 1 base clipped from V and 7 bases from J, the junction kept 13 bases outside the gene matches. This CDR3 is built from 17 residues. CDR3 nucleotides: TGCGCCAGCAGCCAAGCTAGCGGCGCGAGTTTTGGTAACATTCAGTACTTC. Translated, it gives CASSQASGASFGNIQYF.

A few counts support this clone. The V and J genes are TRBV6-6 and TRBJ2-1; 7 positions match TRBD2. CDR3 size: 15 residues. The junction had 8 bases not matched to a gene; V was cut back by 2 bases and J by 7 bases. The V gene's germline CDR1 is MNHNY and CDR2 SVGAGI (reference sequence). CDR3 sequence: CASSYGLAEINEQFF. As DNA, the CDR3 is TGTGCCAGCAGTTACGGGCTAGCGGAGATTAATGAGCAGTTCTTC.

This clone was picked up a small number of times. The gene calls are TRBV5-1 and TRBJ2-7; 13 positions match TRBD2. The CDR3 is made up of 17 amino acids. Germline V gives CDR1 SGHRS, CDR2 YFSETQ. After removal of 4 bases from V and 5 bases from J, the junction contained 12 bases not matched to a gene. In DNA, the CDR3 is TGCGCCAGCAGCCAACTAGCGGGAGGGCCTTTAGTAAACGAGCAGTACTTC. Translating it yields CASSQLAGGPLVNEQYF.